This T cell receptor (beta chain) emerged from a study of T cells in Graves' hyperthyroidism and ophthalmopathy. The table lists this clonotype with a few counts. The V and J ends lost 5 bases and 4 bases respectively, with 14 bases between them. This CDR3 has 15 residues. Germline CDR1 MDHEN, CDR2 SYDVKM. It was RNA transcripts that yielded the amplified TCR beta CDR3 regions. The primer set for the first-round RT-PCR of the TCR CDR3 was HTBI. TCRdb re-derived calls from the multiplex PCR reads in MiXCR, one entry per CDR3 protein. The sample holds 640,000 or so distinct CDR3 sequences, about 15% seen once.

This chain connects TRBV28 to TRBJ2-2; D remains ambiguous. The sequenced sample consisted of blood. This TCR derives from a middle-aged woman with Graves' ophthalmopathy. For the CDR3, the DNA is TGTGCCAGCAGTCAACCAACCCCCCGCACCGGGGAGCTGTTTTTT. Translated, it gives CASSQPTPRTGELFF.